The rows below give T cell receptor beta chains drawn from one sample of a study of cytomegalovirus exposure and HLA in healthy donors. Clones were sequenced by immunoSEQ multiplex PCR, and TCRdb holds only the in-frame ones, with some missing. The table records more than 85,000 clones, roughly 80% of them present only once. The sequenced sample consisted of PBMCs. The receptor source for this set is a woman aged 50 to 65 in good health and CMV-seropositive. CDR3s include the opening cysteine and the closing phenylalanine or tryptophan. Fields, in order: D gene, V gene, CDR3 length, clone size, J gene, CDR3 DNA, CDR3 protein. A D gene is named only where the DNA matches it firmly. For some rows the clone size is stated as once, few or many, or as a class when expanded; others skip it.

D gene: TRBD2; V gene: TRBV19; CDR3 length: 16; clone size: -; J gene: TRBJ2-2; CDR3 DNA: TGTGCCAGTAGTTCAGAGACTAGCGGCTACGGCGGGGAGCTGTTTTTT; CDR3 protein: CASSSETSGYGGELFF
D gene: -; V gene: TRBV11-2; CDR3 length: 13; clone size: -; J gene: TRBJ2-7; CDR3 DNA: TGTGCCAGCAGCCCCTTGAGGGCCGGTGAGCAGTACTTC; CDR3 protein: CASSPLRAGEQYF
D gene: -; V gene: TRBV6-6; CDR3 length: 13; clone size: -; J gene: TRBJ2-2; CDR3 DNA: TGTGCCAGCACCAACACCAGGGCCGGGGAGCTGTTTTTT; CDR3 protein: CASTNTRAGELFF
D gene: -; V gene: TRBV7-9; CDR3 length: 14; clone size: once; J gene: TRBJ2-3; CDR3 DNA: TGTGCCAGCAGCCATGGGACATTCGCGGATACGCAGTATTTT; CDR3 protein: CASSHGTFADTQYF
D gene: -; V gene: TRBV4-2; CDR3 length: 13; clone size: few; J gene: TRBJ2-5; CDR3 DNA: TGTGCCAGCAGCCATCCAGCGGGAGAGACCCAGTACTTC; CDR3 protein: CASSHPAGETQYF
D gene: -; V gene: TRBV2; CDR3 length: 14; clone size: few; J gene: TRBJ2-7; CDR3 DNA: TGTGCCAGCAGTGATAGGTCAGGGGCCTACGAGCAGTACTTC; CDR3 protein: CASSDRSGAYEQYF
D gene: -; V gene: TRBV2; CDR3 length: 12; clone size: -; J gene: TRBJ2-7; CDR3 DNA: TGTGCCAGCCATCAGGGTAGCTACGAGCAGTACTTC; CDR3 protein: CASHQGSYEQYF
D gene: -; V gene: TRBV20-1; CDR3 length: 10; clone size: -; J gene: TRBJ1-1; CDR3 DNA: TGCAGTGCTCTGGGTTCGGGAGCTTTCTTT; CDR3 protein: CSALGSGAFF
D gene: -; V gene: TRBV11-2; CDR3 length: 15; clone size: -; J gene: TRBJ2-5; CDR3 DNA: TGTGCCAGCAGCCTGGGCGGGACGAGCCAAGAGACCCAGTACTTC; CDR3 protein: CASSLGGTSQETQYF
D gene: TRBD2; V gene: TRBV5-1; CDR3 length: 16; clone size: -; J gene: TRBJ2-3; CDR3 DNA: TGCGCCAGCAGCCGCGGCGGGACTAAACCCCCGGATACGCAGTATTTT; CDR3 protein: CASSRGGTKPPDTQYF
D gene: TRBD1; V gene: TRBV11-3; CDR3 length: 13; clone size: few; J gene: TRBJ2-5; CDR3 DNA: TGTGCCAGCAGCTATCGACAGGGAAAGACCCAGTACTTC; CDR3 protein: CASSYRQGKTQYF
D gene: -; V gene: TRBV5-8; CDR3 length: 14; clone size: -; J gene: TRBJ1-2; CDR3 DNA: TGTGCCAGCAGCTTGTCCAGGGTGAACTATGGCTACACCTTC; CDR3 protein: CASSLSRVNYGYTF
D gene: -; V gene: TRBV27; CDR3 length: 14; clone size: -; J gene: TRBJ1-6; CDR3 DNA: TGTGCCAGCAGTTTCCACCGCGAGGGCTTACCCCTCCACTTT; CDR3 protein: CASSFHREGLPLHF
D gene: -; V gene: TRBV11-2; CDR3 length: 14; clone size: -; J gene: TRBJ1-1; CDR3 DNA: TGTGCCAGCAGCGTACTACAGGGAGACACTGAAGCTTTCTTT; CDR3 protein: CASSVLQGDTEAFF
D gene: -; V gene: TRBV10-2; CDR3 length: 13; clone size: few; J gene: TRBJ1-2; CDR3 DNA: TGCGCCAGCAGTGCTACTTCGCAGGATGGCTACACCTTC; CDR3 protein: CASSATSQDGYTF
D gene: TRBD2; V gene: TRBV5-1; CDR3 length: 16; clone size: -; J gene: TRBJ2-7; CDR3 DNA: TGCGCCAGCAGTCCGAGCGGGAGCGCCAACTCCTACGAGCAGTACTTC; CDR3 protein: CASSPSGSANSYEQYF
D gene: TRBD1; V gene: TRBV19; CDR3 length: 17; clone size: -; J gene: TRBJ1-4; CDR3 DNA: TGTGCCAGTAGTATAGATCTATCCGGGACAGGGTATGAAAAACTGTTTTTT; CDR3 protein: CASSIDLSGTGYEKLFF
D gene: TRBD1; V gene: TRBV19; CDR3 length: 15; clone size: -; J gene: TRBJ1-4; CDR3 DNA: TGTGCCAGTAGCCCGGACAGGGGGCTTAATGAAAAACTGTTTTTT; CDR3 protein: CASSPDRGLNEKLFF
D gene: TRBD1; V gene: TRBV9; CDR3 length: 17; clone size: -; J gene: TRBJ2-2; CDR3 DNA: TGTGCCAGCAGCGGCAGGGGGCGCGGGTCGCACACCGGGGAGCTGTTTTTT; CDR3 protein: CASSGRGRGSHTGELFF
D gene: -; V gene: TRBV13; CDR3 length: 16; clone size: -; J gene: TRBJ2-7; CDR3 DNA: TGTGCCAGCAGATCGTCCGGGCGGGCCCAAAGATACGAGCAGTACTTC; CDR3 protein: CASRSSGRAQRYEQYF
D gene: -; V gene: TRBV7-2; CDR3 length: 15; clone size: -; J gene: TRBJ1-1; CDR3 DNA: TGTGCCAGCAGCGGCAATTGGGGGGGGTACACTGAAGCTTTCTTT; CDR3 protein: CASSGNWGGYTEAFF
D gene: -; V gene: TRBV2; CDR3 length: 13; clone size: once; J gene: TRBJ1-2; CDR3 DNA: TGTGCCAGCAGTGAAGGGCAGGGCAGTGGCTACACCTTC; CDR3 protein: CASSEGQGSGYTF
D gene: TRBD2; V gene: TRBV6-6; CDR3 length: 14; clone size: -; J gene: TRBJ2-1; CDR3 DNA: TGTGCCAGCGGCGGGAGGCAACTCTACAATGAGCAGTTCTTC; CDR3 protein: CASGGRQLYNEQFF
D gene: TRBD1; V gene: TRBV27; CDR3 length: 18; clone size: few; J gene: TRBJ2-7; CDR3 DNA: TGTGCCAGCAGTTTATCCCCTACCGGGACAGCCTTCTCCTACGAGCAGTACTTC; CDR3 protein: CASSLSPTGTAFSYEQYF
D gene: -; V gene: TRBV2; CDR3 length: 13; clone size: -; J gene: TRBJ2-1; CDR3 DNA: TGTGCCAGCAGTGTACAGCGGTTCAATGAGCAGTTCTTC; CDR3 protein: CASSVQRFNEQFF
D gene: -; V gene: TRBV21-1; CDR3 length: 12; clone size: -; J gene: TRBJ1-3; CDR3 DNA: TGTGCCAGCAGTACCGAGGGAAACACCATATATTTT; CDR3 protein: CASSTEGNTIYF
D gene: -; V gene: TRBV5-1; CDR3 length: 14; clone size: -; J gene: TRBJ2-2; CDR3 DNA: TGCGCCAGCAGCTTGGAGAGGAACACCGGGGAGCTGTTTTTT; CDR3 protein: CASSLERNTGELFF
D gene: -; V gene: TRBV5-4; CDR3 length: 17; clone size: few; J gene: TRBJ2-1; CDR3 DNA: TGTGCCAGCAGCTTGGGGGCCCCGGGAATCTCCTACAATGAGCAGTTCTTC; CDR3 protein: CASSLGAPGISYNEQFF
D gene: -; V gene: TRBV27; CDR3 length: 12; clone size: few; J gene: TRBJ1-6; CDR3 DNA: TGTGCCAGCAGTCAGGGGAATTCACCCCTCCACTTT; CDR3 protein: CASSQGNSPLHF
D gene: TRBD1; V gene: TRBV19; CDR3 length: 14; clone size: few; J gene: TRBJ1-5; CDR3 DNA: TGTGCCAGTAGTGAGGCAGGGGGACGGGGGCCCCAGCATTTT; CDR3 protein: CASSEAGGRGPQHF
D gene: TRBD2; V gene: TRBV7-6; CDR3 length: 16; clone size: -; J gene: TRBJ2-2; CDR3 DNA: TGTGCCAGCAGCTTAGTACTAGCGGGAAACACCGGGGAGCTGTTTTTT; CDR3 protein: CASSLVLAGNTGELFF
D gene: -; V gene: TRBV7-8; CDR3 length: 15; clone size: -; J gene: TRBJ2-5; CDR3 DNA: TGTGCCAGCACCCCAGCGGGCGCCATCCAAGAGACCCAGTACTTC; CDR3 protein: CASTPAGAIQETQYF
D gene: -; V gene: TRBV7-2; CDR3 length: 13; clone size: -; J gene: TRBJ1-1; CDR3 DNA: TGTGCCAGCAGCTTAACTGAGAACACTGAAGCTTTCTTT; CDR3 protein: CASSLTENTEAFF
D gene: -; V gene: TRBV10-3; CDR3 length: 14; clone size: -; J gene: TRBJ2-5; CDR3 DNA: TGTGCCATCAGTGAGTCGGGACTTCAAGAGACCCAGTACTTC; CDR3 protein: CAISESGLQETQYF
D gene: TRBD1; V gene: TRBV7-2; CDR3 length: 14; clone size: once; J gene: TRBJ2-5; CDR3 DNA: TGTGCCAGCAGCCCACGGACAGGGGGAGAGACCCAGTACTTC; CDR3 protein: CASSPRTGGETQYF
D gene: -; V gene: TRBV20-1; CDR3 length: 11; clone size: -; J gene: TRBJ2-4; CDR3 DNA: TGCAGTGCCACTATACAAAACATTCAGTACTTC; CDR3 protein: CSATIQNIQYF
D gene: TRBD1; V gene: TRBV29-1; CDR3 length: 17; clone size: -; J gene: TRBJ2-3; CDR3 DNA: TGCAGCGTCTCATTCGCCGGGACAGGGAGAAGCACAGATACGCAGTATTTT; CDR3 protein: CSVSFAGTGRSTDTQYF
D gene: TRBD2; V gene: TRBV7-2; CDR3 length: 14; clone size: -; J gene: TRBJ2-1; CDR3 DNA: TGTGCCAGCACCCAACTAGCGGGTCGAAATGAGCAGTTCTTC; CDR3 protein: CASTQLAGRNEQFF
D gene: TRBD1; V gene: TRBV18; CDR3 length: 14; clone size: -; J gene: TRBJ2-7; CDR3 DNA: TGTGCCAGCTCACCTAGACAGGGGAGGAACGAGCAGTACTTC; CDR3 protein: CASSPRQGRNEQYF
D gene: -; V gene: TRBV6-4; CDR3 length: 16; clone size: -; J gene: TRBJ1-3; CDR3 DNA: TGTGCCAGCAGTGACTCTCAAGGGGGAACAGGAAACACCATATATTTT; CDR3 protein: CASSDSQGGTGNTIYF
D gene: TRBD1; V gene: TRBV5-4; CDR3 length: 13; clone size: -; J gene: TRBJ1-2; CDR3 DNA: TGTGCCAGCAGGCCTGACGGACAGGGCGGCTACACCTTC; CDR3 protein: CASRPDGQGGYTF
D gene: TRBD1; V gene: TRBV7-9; CDR3 length: 15; clone size: -; J gene: TRBJ1-2; CDR3 DNA: TGTTCCAGCAGCTCCTGGACAGGGGCCTTCTATGGCTACACCTTC; CDR3 protein: CSSSSWTGAFYGYTF
D gene: TRBD2; V gene: TRBV7-8; CDR3 length: 17; clone size: -; J gene: TRBJ2-1; CDR3 DNA: TGTGCCAGCAGCCCCCCGATCAGGCGGGGGGGGCACAATGAGCAGTTCTTC; CDR3 protein: CASSPPIRRGGHNEQFF
D gene: -; V gene: TRBV18; CDR3 length: 13; clone size: -; J gene: TRBJ1-2; CDR3 DNA: TGTGCCAGCTCACCAACGGAGGACTATGGCTACACCTTC; CDR3 protein: CASSPTEDYGYTF
D gene: TRBD1; V gene: TRBV27; CDR3 length: 17; clone size: -; J gene: TRBJ1-1; CDR3 DNA: TGTGCCAGCAGTTCGGTGGACAGGGGAGACGGGAGGACTGAAGCTTTCTTT; CDR3 protein: CASSSVDRGDGRTEAFF
D gene: TRBD2; V gene: TRBV18; CDR3 length: 17; clone size: -; J gene: TRBJ2-1; CDR3 DNA: TGTGCCAGCTCACCGTGGACTAGCGGGAACTCCTACAATGAGCAGTTCTTC; CDR3 protein: CASSPWTSGNSYNEQFF
D gene: -; V gene: TRBV5-1; CDR3 length: 14; clone size: once; J gene: TRBJ2-5; CDR3 DNA: TGCGCCAGCAGCTCCCCTCAGGGAGGAGAGACCCAGTACTTC; CDR3 protein: CASSSPQGGETQYF
D gene: TRBD1; V gene: TRBV5-6; CDR3 length: 17; clone size: once; J gene: TRBJ2-7; CDR3 DNA: TGTGCCAGCAGCTTGGCCCCCCCTCAGACAGGGAACTACGAGCAGTACTTC; CDR3 protein: CASSLAPPQTGNYEQYF
D gene: TRBD1; V gene: TRBV18; CDR3 length: 16; clone size: -; J gene: TRBJ2-1; CDR3 DNA: TGTGCCAGCTCACCAAACGCGAGACAGGGTTACAATGAGCAGTTCTTC; CDR3 protein: CASSPNARQGYNEQFF
D gene: -; V gene: TRBV29-1; CDR3 length: 11; clone size: -; J gene: TRBJ2-7; CDR3 DNA: TGCAGCGTTGACACAGGCTACGAGCAGTACTTC; CDR3 protein: CSVDTGYEQYF
D gene: -; V gene: TRBV7-2; CDR3 length: 13; clone size: -; J gene: TRBJ2-1; CDR3 DNA: TGTGCCAGCAGCCCCGGACAGAACAATGAGCAGTTCTTC; CDR3 protein: CASSPGQNNEQFF
D gene: -; V gene: TRBV18; CDR3 length: 15; clone size: -; J gene: TRBJ1-5; CDR3 DNA: TGTGCCAGCTCACCACTTGGGACAAGGGGTCAGCCCCAGCATTTT; CDR3 protein: CASSPLGTRGQPQHF
D gene: -; V gene: TRBV7-8; CDR3 length: 13; clone size: -; J gene: TRBJ2-7; CDR3 DNA: TGTGCCAGCAGCTTTCGGAGTATGGACGAGCAGTACTTC; CDR3 protein: CASSFRSMDEQYF
D gene: TRBD1; V gene: TRBV2; CDR3 length: 15; clone size: -; J gene: TRBJ1-1; CDR3 DNA: TGTGCCAGCAGACGTCAGACAGGGATGGACACTGAAGCTTTCTTT; CDR3 protein: CASRRQTGMDTEAFF
D gene: -; V gene: TRBV6-4; CDR3 length: 15; clone size: -; J gene: TRBJ2-4; CDR3 DNA: TGTGCCAGCAGTGCCAGGGACATAGCCAAAAACATTCAGTACTTC; CDR3 protein: CASSARDIAKNIQYF
D gene: -; V gene: TRBV7-3; CDR3 length: 15; clone size: few; J gene: TRBJ2-3; CDR3 DNA: TGTGCCAGCAGCCCAGGGGTTTCTAGCACAGATACGCAGTATTTT; CDR3 protein: CASSPGVSSTDTQYF
D gene: TRBD1; V gene: TRBV19; CDR3 length: 14; clone size: -; J gene: TRBJ1-4; CDR3 DNA: TGTGCCAGTAGTATATGGACAGGGGGTGAAAAACTGTTTTTT; CDR3 protein: CASSIWTGGEKLFF
D gene: TRBD1; V gene: TRBV7-8; CDR3 length: 17; clone size: once; J gene: TRBJ2-7; CDR3 DNA: TGTGCCAGCAGCTCCTTCTCCGGGACAGCGAGCGCTTACGAGCAGTACTTC; CDR3 protein: CASSSFSGTASAYEQYF
D gene: TRBD1; V gene: TRBV2; CDR3 length: 14; clone size: once; J gene: TRBJ1-1; CDR3 DNA: TGTGCCAGCAGTTCAGGGGGCGAGTACACTGAAGCTTTCTTT; CDR3 protein: CASSSGGEYTEAFF
D gene: TRBD2; V gene: TRBV9; CDR3 length: 15; clone size: -; J gene: TRBJ2-3; CDR3 DNA: TGTGCCAGCAGCGTATGGGGACTAGCGGGGGATACGCAGTATTTT; CDR3 protein: CASSVWGLAGDTQYF